One and the same sample provided the 8 T cell receptor beta chains below, sequenced in a study of T cell changes during pregnancy in multiple sclerosis. Profiled with immunoSEQ multiplex PCR; TCRdb holds only in-frame clones, not every one. The sample includes under 100,000 clones, approximately 94% of them seen just once. Sequencing was performed on peripheral blood, taken in the third trimester of pregnancy. The receptors derive from a female donor with multiple sclerosis, enrolled in a pregnancy study.

The chain recombines TRBV27 with TRBJ2-1; a weak D match, TRBD2 (5 bases). In germline, CDR1 is MNHEY, CDR2 SMNVEV (reference sequence). Between the trimmed V and J ends, which lost 4 bases and 10 bases, there was a span of 14 bases. The CDR3 totals 13 residues. In DNA, the CDR3 is TGTGCCAGCAGTTGGGTCCGGGAATCGGAGCAGTTCTTC. The encoded protein is CASSWVRESEQFF.

In its sample, this clone was seen once. V gene TRBV4-1 combines with J gene TRBJ1-5; 9 bases line up with TRBD1. V trimming: 2 bases; J trimming: 3 bases; junction bases outside the gene matches: 5. Germline V gives CDR1 MGHRA, CDR2 YSYEKL. The CDR3 spans 16 residues. CDR3 protein: CASSQPTGGVNQPQHF. In nucleotides, the CDR3 is TGCGCCAGCAGCCAACCGACAGGGGGAGTCAATCAGCCCCAGCATTTT.

The chain is built from TRBV7-6 and TRBJ1-6; tentative D call: TRBD1 (6 bases). The V and J ends lost 4 bases and 7 bases respectively, with 11 bases between them. The CDR3 is 14 residues long. Germline lookup yields CDR1 SGHVS and CDR2 FNYEAQ. The CDR3 DNA is TGTGCCAGCAGCTCGGACAGAGTAAATTCACCCCTCCACTTT. Protein: CASSSDRVNSPLHF.

The V gene is TRBV29-1, the J gene TRBJ1-2, with TRBD1 matching 9 bases. Germline lookup yields CDR1 SQVTM and CDR2 ANQGSEA. The CDR3 has 12 residues. Unmatched junction bases numbered 8, after V lost 7 bases and J lost 8 bases. CDR3 loop: CSARGQGGGYTF. CDR3 coding DNA: TGCAGCGCTAGGGGACAGGGAGGCGGCTACACCTTC.

The chain combines TRBV14 with TRBJ1-6; tentatively, D is TRBD1 (5 bases). V lost 3 bases and J 8 bases, leaving 11 bases between the germline ends. Per germline, CDR1 SGHDN and CDR2 FVKESK. CDR3 length: 14 amino acids. DNA of the CDR3: TGTGCCAGCAGCCACCTCCCGACAGATTCACCCCTCCACTTT. It specifies CASSHLPTDSPLHF.

This clone was recorded only once. This rearrangement joins TRBV6-1 to TRBJ2-5; 11 bases fit TRBD1. The CDR3 loop spans 13 amino acids. Germline-derived CDR1 and CDR2 are MNHNS and SASEGT. The V segment lost 11 bases and the J segment 1 base; nucleotides outside the gene matches: 3. DNA of the CDR3: TGTGCCGCGGACAGGGGGCCCCAAGAGACCCAGTACTTC. The encoded protein is CAADRGPQETQYF.

The chain links TRBV6-5 to TRBJ2-7; D possibly corresponds to TRBD1 (6 bases). V was pared by 3 bases and J by 5 bases, with 11 bases between. Germline assignment: CDR1 MNHEY and CDR2 SVGAGI. The CDR3 sequence is 13 residues long. CDR3 DNA: TGTGCCAGCAGTTATCAGGGGCCCAACGAGCAGTACTTC. Amino acid sequence: CASSYQGPNEQYF.

The chain carries TRBV7-8 and TRBJ2-1; D unresolved. The CDR3 sequence is 13 residues long. V lost 1 base to trimming and J lost 9 bases, with 10 bases between them. Germline-derived CDR1 and CDR2 are SGHVS and FQNEAQ. CDR3 nucleotide sequence: TGTGCCAGCAGCTTAGGATCAGGTGGTGAGCAGTTCTTC. It is translated as CASSLGSGGEQFF.